The TCR beta chain under discussion was sequenced for a study of cytomegalovirus exposure and HLA in healthy donors. PCR involved 60 Vbeta and 13 Jbeta primers. Sequenced by immunoSEQ multiplex PCR; TCRdb stores in-frame clones only, minus some. The sample holds 85,000 to 110,000 clones. Germline CDR1 is SGHVS and CDR2 is FQNEAQ. Trimming removed 1 base at V and 4 bases at J, with 10 bases between. The CDR3 loop spans 14 amino acids. The sequenced material came from PBMCs. The clonotype comes from a man aged 35 to 55 in good health and CMV-seronegative. V and J are TRBV7-8 and TRBJ1-2; D ambiguous. CDR3 in amino acids: CASSLDIWSYGYTF. In DNA form, the CDR3 reads TGTGCCAGCAGCTTAGATATTTGGAGCTATGGCTACACCTTC.